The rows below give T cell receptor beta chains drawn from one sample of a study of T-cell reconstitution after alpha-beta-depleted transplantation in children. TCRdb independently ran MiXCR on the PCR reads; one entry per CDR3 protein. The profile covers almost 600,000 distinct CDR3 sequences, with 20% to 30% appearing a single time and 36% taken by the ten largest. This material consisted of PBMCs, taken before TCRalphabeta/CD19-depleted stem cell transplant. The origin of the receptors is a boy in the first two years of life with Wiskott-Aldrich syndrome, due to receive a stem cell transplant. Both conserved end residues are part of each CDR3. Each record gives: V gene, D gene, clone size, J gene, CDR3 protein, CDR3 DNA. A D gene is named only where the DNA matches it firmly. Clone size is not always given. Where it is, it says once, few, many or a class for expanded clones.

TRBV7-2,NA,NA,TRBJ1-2,CASSYSGGYGYTF,TGTGCCAGCAGCTATTCCGGAGGATATGGCTACACCTTC
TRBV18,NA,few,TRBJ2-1,CASSTLGNEQFF,TGTGCCAGCTCAACTTTAGGGAATGAGCAGTTCTTC
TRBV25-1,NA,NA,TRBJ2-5,CATQPSAFETQYF,TGTGCCACCCAACCTTCTGCGTTCGAGACCCAGTACTTC
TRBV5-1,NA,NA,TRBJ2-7,CASSFGGRDEQYF,TGCGCCAGCAGCTTTGGGGGACGGGACGAGCAGTACTTC
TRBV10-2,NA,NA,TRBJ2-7,CASSESVRGGYEQYF,TGCGCCAGCAGTGAGTCGGTCAGAGGGGGCTACGAGCAGTACTTC
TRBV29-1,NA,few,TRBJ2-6,CSVAKGSGANVLTF,TGCAGCGTTGCGAAGGGGTCCGGGGCCAACGTCCTGACTTTC
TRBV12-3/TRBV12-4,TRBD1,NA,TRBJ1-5,CASSFGQARRNQPQHF,TGTGCCAGCAGTTTCGGACAGGCCAGACGCAATCAGCCCCAGCATTTT
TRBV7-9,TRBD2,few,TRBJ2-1,CASSVSSGSPSEQFF,TGTGCCAGCAGCGTTTCTAGCGGGAGCCCCTCCGAGCAGTTCTTC
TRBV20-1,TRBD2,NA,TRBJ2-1,CSARRAGGVNEQFF,TGCAGTGCTAGAAGAGCGGGAGGGGTGAATGAGCAGTTCTTC
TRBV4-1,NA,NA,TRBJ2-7,CASSQVSGDQTYEQYF,TGCGCCAGCAGCCAAGTTTCCGGCGACCAAACCTACGAGCAGTACTTC
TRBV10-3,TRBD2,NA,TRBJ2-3,CAISSSLAGGVDTQYF,TGTGCCATCAGCTCTTCTCTAGCGGGAGGAGTAGATACGCAGTATTTT
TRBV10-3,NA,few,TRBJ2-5,CAIRQQETQYF,TGTGCCATCAGACAGCAAGAGACCCAGTACTTC
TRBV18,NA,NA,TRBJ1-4,CASSRAGGAGNEKLFF,TGTGCCAGCTCACGTGCAGGAGGGGCCGGAAATGAAAAACTGTTTTTT
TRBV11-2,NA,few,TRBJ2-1,CASSARTVRGSYNEQFF,TGTGCCAGCAGCGCTAGGACAGTCCGAGGGTCCTACAATGAGCAGTTCTTC
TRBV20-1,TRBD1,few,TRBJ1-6,CSARTGQANNSPLHF,TGCAGTGCCCGAACGGGACAGGCTAATAATTCACCCCTCCACTTT
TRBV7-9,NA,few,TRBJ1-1,CASSLAAAGWDTEAFF,TGTGCCAGCAGCTTAGCCGCGGCTGGATGGGACACTGAAGCTTTCTTT
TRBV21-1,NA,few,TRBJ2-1,CASSNFGGSYNEQFF,TGTGCCAGCAGCAATTTTGGGGGCTCCTACAATGAGCAGTTCTTC
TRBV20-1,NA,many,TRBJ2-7,CSAASYEQYF,TGCAGTGCTGCCTCCTACGAGCAGTACTTC
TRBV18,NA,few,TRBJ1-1,CASSGGGESTEAFF,TGTGCCAGCTCGGGTGGAGGTGAGAGCACTGAAGCTTTCTTT
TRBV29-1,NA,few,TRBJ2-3,CSVDRSLIDTQYF,TGCAGCGTTGATAGGAGTTTGATAGATACGCAGTATTTT
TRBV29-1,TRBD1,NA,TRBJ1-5,CSVSTGGPRDQPQHF,TGCAGCGTTTCGACAGGGGGCCCTCGCGATCAGCCCCAGCATTTT
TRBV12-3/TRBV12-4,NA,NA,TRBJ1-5,CASSLEEGRQPQHF,TGTGCCAGCAGTTTAGAGGAGGGTCGTCAGCCCCAGCATTTT
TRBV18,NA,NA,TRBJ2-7,CASSVTETGEQYF,TGTGCCAGCTCAGTAACGGAGACGGGGGAGCAGTACTTC
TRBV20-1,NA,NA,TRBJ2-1,CSARVPQYEQFF,TGCAGTGCTAGAGTACCCCAGTATGAGCAGTTCTTC
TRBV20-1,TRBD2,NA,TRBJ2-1,CSARDLSGRAYNEQFF,TGCAGTGCTAGAGATCTTAGCGGGAGGGCCTACAATGAGCAGTTCTTC
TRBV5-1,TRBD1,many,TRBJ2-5,CASSTDRGGETQYF,TGCGCCAGCAGCACGGACAGGGGAGGGGAGACCCAGTACTTC
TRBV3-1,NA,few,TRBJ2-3,CASSPRTGGGSDTQYF,TGTGCCAGCAGCCCCCGGACAGGCGGGGGGTCAGATACGCAGTATTTT
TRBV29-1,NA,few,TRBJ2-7,CSVAGTAANEQYF,TGCAGCGTGGCCGGGACTGCAGCTAACGAGCAGTACTTC
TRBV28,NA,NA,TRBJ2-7,CATLGTLSYEQYF,TGTGCCACCCTCGGGACTCTTTCCTACGAGCAGTACTTC
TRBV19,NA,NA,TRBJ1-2,CASSSRGGSYTF,TGTGCCAGTAGTTCGAGGGGTGGAAGCTACACCTTC
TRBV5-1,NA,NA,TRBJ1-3,CASSLEGPGSGNTIYF,TGCGCCAGCAGCTTGGAGGGTCCTGGCTCTGGAAACACCATATATTTT
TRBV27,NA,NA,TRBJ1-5,CASWDESGQPQHF,TGTGCCAGCTGGGACGAGTCGGGTCAGCCCCAGCATTTT
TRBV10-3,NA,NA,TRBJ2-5,CAIGTGPLRQETQYF,TGTGCCATCGGGACCGGGCCATTACGACAAGAGACCCAGTACTTC
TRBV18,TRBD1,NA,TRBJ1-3,CASSPKQTGGNTIYF,TGTGCCAGCTCCCCCAAGCAGACAGGGGGAAACACCATATATTTT
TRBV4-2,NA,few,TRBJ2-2,CASSREGTAITGELFF,TGTGCCAGCAGCCGAGAGGGGACCGCAATCACCGGGGAGCTGTTTTTT
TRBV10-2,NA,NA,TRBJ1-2,CASRGQGRQAYGYTF,TGCGCCAGCAGGGGGCAGGGAAGGCAGGCCTATGGCTACACCTTC
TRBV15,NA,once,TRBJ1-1,CATSRGAEAFF,TGTGCCACCAGCAGAGGGGCTGAAGCTTTCTTT